Sequencing of this TCR beta chain was carried out in a study of T-cell memory formation after mild COVID-19. Study-wide findings and caveats: Pre-infection memory showed some responding clones, and this suggested that cross-reactive memory joined. Largely, contracting CD4+ clones fell within CM and EM, and contracting CD8+ clones within EMRA. What remained unconfirmed was the SARS-CoV-2 specificity of second-wave clones peaking on day 37.

This clonotype appeared a few times. Its antigen is not identified. Germline V CDR1 and CDR2: MGHDK, SYGVNS. Trimming removed 1 base at V and 7 bases at J, with 2 bases between. The CDR3 consists of 12 residues. 5'RACE primed at constant segments yielded TCR alpha and TCR beta cDNA libraries bearing sample barcodes and UMIs. One entry per CDR3 protein results from TCRdb running MiXCR on the 5' RACE reads. The sample lists around 200,000 distinct CDR3 sequences; about 20% were seen once. The chain carries TRBV25-1 and TRBJ1-6; D not certain. The sequence derives from an adult woman who had mild COVID-19 (a few samples of this study predate the infection). Cell type and time point are not known. Sequencing was done on a sample of PBMCs or a T cell subset sorted from them (not recorded which). The CDR3 protein is CASSEFNSPLHF. Written as DNA, the CDR3 is TGTGCCAGCAGTGAATTCAATTCACCCCTCCACTTT.